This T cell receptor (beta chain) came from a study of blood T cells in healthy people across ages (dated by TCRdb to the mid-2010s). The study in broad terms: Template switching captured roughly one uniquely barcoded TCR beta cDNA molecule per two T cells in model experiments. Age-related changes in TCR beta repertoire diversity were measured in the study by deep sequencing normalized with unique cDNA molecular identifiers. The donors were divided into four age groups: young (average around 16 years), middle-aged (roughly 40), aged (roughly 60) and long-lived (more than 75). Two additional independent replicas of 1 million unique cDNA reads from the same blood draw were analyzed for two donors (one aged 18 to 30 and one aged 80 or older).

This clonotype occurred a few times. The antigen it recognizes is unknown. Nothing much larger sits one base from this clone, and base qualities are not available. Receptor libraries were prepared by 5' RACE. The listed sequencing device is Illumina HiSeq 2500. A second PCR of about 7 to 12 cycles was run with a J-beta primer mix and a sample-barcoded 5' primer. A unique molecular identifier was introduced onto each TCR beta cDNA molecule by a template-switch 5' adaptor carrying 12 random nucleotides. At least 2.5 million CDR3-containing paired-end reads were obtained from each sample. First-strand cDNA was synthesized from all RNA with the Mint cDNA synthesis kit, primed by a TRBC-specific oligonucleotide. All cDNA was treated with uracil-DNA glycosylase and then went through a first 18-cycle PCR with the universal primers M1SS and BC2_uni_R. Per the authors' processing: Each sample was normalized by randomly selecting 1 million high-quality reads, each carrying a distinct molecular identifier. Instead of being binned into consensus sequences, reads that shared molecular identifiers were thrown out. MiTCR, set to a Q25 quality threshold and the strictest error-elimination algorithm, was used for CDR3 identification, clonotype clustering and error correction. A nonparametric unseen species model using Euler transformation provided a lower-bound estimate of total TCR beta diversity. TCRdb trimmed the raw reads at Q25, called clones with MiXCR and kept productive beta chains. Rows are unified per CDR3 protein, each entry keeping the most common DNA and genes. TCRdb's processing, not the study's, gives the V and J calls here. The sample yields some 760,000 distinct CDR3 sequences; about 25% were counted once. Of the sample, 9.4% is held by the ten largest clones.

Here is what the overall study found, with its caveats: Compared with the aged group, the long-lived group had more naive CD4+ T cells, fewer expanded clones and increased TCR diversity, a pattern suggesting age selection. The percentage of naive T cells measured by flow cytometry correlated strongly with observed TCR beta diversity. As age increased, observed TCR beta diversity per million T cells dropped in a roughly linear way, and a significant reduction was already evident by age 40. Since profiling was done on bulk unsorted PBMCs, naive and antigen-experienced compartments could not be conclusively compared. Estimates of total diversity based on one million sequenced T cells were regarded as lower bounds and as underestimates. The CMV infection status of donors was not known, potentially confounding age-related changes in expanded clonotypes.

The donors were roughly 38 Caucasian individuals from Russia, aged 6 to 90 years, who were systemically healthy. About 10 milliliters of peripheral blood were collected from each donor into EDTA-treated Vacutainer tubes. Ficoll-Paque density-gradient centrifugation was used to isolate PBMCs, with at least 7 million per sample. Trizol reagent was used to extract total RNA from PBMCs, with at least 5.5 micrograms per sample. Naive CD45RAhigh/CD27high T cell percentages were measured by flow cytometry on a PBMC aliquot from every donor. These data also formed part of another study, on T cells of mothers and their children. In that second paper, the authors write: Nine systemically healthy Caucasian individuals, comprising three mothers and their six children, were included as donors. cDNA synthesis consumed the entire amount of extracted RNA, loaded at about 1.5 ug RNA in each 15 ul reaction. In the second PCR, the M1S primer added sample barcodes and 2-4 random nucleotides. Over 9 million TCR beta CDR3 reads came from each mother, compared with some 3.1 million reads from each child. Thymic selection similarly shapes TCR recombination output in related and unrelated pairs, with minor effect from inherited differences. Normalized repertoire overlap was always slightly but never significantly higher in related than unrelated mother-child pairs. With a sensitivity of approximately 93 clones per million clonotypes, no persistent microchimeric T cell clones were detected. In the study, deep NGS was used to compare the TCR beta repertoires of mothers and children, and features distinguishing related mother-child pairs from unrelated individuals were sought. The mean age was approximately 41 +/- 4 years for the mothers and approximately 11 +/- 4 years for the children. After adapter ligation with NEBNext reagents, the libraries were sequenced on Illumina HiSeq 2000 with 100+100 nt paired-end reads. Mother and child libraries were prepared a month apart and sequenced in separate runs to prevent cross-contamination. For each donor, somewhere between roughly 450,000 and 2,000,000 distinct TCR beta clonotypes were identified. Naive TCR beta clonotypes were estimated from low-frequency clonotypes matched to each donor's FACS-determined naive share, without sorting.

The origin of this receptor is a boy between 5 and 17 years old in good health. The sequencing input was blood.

CDR3 region: CASGWDENEQFF. The nucleotides read TGTGCTAGTGGTTGGGACGAAAATGAGCAGTTCTTC. The chain links TRBV12-5 with TRBJ2-5; the D call could be TRBD1 or TRBD2, with each sharing 5 bases. The DNA end is a closer match to TRBJ2-1, so the J assignment may be wrong. CDR1 and CDR2 are drawn from the germline V gene: LGHNT, FRNRAP. From its cysteine to its phenylalanine, the CDR3 spans 12 amino acids. Only the CDR3 part of the read is kept: 36 bases, read in frame from the first base.